These 25 T cell receptor beta chains were all obtained from the same sample, sequenced in a study of chemoradiotherapy in HPV16-positive cancers. Using immunoSEQ multiplex PCR, the repertoire was profiled, and TCRdb retains in-frame clones only, with some absent. The table shows tens of thousands of clones, with 76% occurring only once. The sequenced sample was blood, obtained from a patient who underwent chemoradiotherapy. These receptors were obtained from a human donor with HPV-associated anogenital cancer.

This chain uses TRBV10-1 with TRBJ1-2, with D unclear. V was shortened by 2 bases and J by 2 bases, with 12 bases between the two germline ends. The CDR3 is 15 amino acids. Germline V gene data show CDR1 as WNHNN and CDR2 as SYGVQD (reference sequence). The CDR3, as DNA: TGCGCCAGCAGTGAGCGTCGCGGGAAGAACTATGGCTACACCTTC. Residues: CASSERRGKNYGYTF.

This chain connects TRBV19 to TRBJ2-2; no clear D gene. The CDR3 is made up of 14 amino acids. In germline, CDR1 is LNHDA, CDR2 SQIVND (reference sequence). Deletions cut 4 bases from V and 5 bases from J, with 11 bases between. The CDR3 sequence: CASSSQSKTGELFF. Written as DNA, the CDR3 is TGTGCCAGTAGTAGCCAGAGCAAAACCGGGGAGCTGTTTTTT.

The chain uses TRBV7-4 and TRBJ1-5; D is undetermined. Germline V CDR1 and CDR2: SGHVT, SQSDAQ. Trimming shortened V by 1 base and J by 2 bases, and 12 bases separated the two germline ends. CDR3 length equals 16 residues. This CDR3 reads CASSLDYPLGNQPQHF. The CDR3 DNA follows: TGTGCCAGCAGCTTAGATTACCCCTTGGGCAATCAGCCCCAGCATTTT. Looking up the rest from reference TRBV7-4 and TRBJ1-5 gives the full variable domain: GAGVSQSPRYKVAKRGRDVALRCDSISGHVTLYWYRQTLGQGSEVLTYSQSDAQRDKSGRPSGRFSAERPERSVSTLKIQRTEQGDSAVYLCASSLDYPLGNQPQHFGDGTRLSIL.

The chain has TRBV10-3 and TRBJ1-1; weak D call: TRBD1 (5 bases). Trimming stripped 7 bases from V and 3 bases from J, with 18 bases between. This CDR3 is built from 15 residues. The V gene's germline CDR1 is ENHRY and CDR2 SYGVKD. CDR3 in amino acids: CAITQFGGGDTEAFF. The CDR3 nucleotides are TGTGCCATCACACAATTCGGGGGTGGGGACACTGAAGCTTTCTTT.

The chain couples TRBV30 to TRBJ1-2; D is perhaps TRBD1 (5 bases). This CDR3 is 15 amino acids long. Germline V lookup: CDR1 GTSNPN, CDR2 SVGIG (reference sequence). Trimming pared 1 base from V and 0 bases from J, leaving 12 bases between. CDR3 DNA sequence: TGTGCCTGGAGTGAAGGTCAGGGATCTAACTATGGCTACACCTTC. The encoded protein is CAWSEGQGSNYGYTF.

This clone was observed a few times. This chain uses TRBV5-6 with TRBJ1-6; TRBD1 aligns across 7 bases. With V trimmed by 1 base and J by 6 bases, 10 bases remained unmatched. The germline V gene encodes CDR1 SGHDT and CDR2 YYEEEE. The CDR3 sequence is 17 residues long. In DNA, the CDR3 is TGTGCCAGCAGCTTGAAGAGCACAGGGGTGAGTAATTCACCCCTCCACTTT. Protein: CASSLKSTGVSNSPLHF.

The sample holds one count of this clone. V gene TRBV7-6 combines with J gene TRBJ2-1; no firm D call. Germline assignment: CDR1 SGHVS and CDR2 FNYEAQ. Trimming cost V 5 bases and J 0 bases, with 14 bases left between them. The CDR3 spans 16 residues. CDR3 in amino acids: CASSHNQASSYNEQFF. DNA for the CDR3: TGTGCCAGCAGCCACAACCAGGCGAGCTCCTACAATGAGCAGTTCTTC.

The chain uses TRBV6-5 and TRBJ1-2; TRBD1 agrees at 8 bases. V dropped 4 bases and J dropped 5; count of bases not matched to a gene: 12. CDR1 is MNHEY and CDR2 is SVGAGI in the germline V gene. The CDR3 has 16 amino acids. The CDR3 region is CASSSILTGDRYGYTF. As DNA, the CDR3 is TGTGCCAGCAGTTCCATTCTGACAGGGGATCGATATGGCTACACCTTC.

CDR3 nucleotide sequence: TGTGCCAACTTTGATGGCTACACCTTC. It specifies CANFDGYTF. This sequence joins TRBV5-8 and TRBJ1-2, with unresolved D. Trimming stripped 9 bases from V and 6 bases from J, with 6 bases between. The CDR3 runs 9 residues. CDR1 and CDR2 (germline): SGHTS, YDEGEE.

This chain connects TRBV7-2 to TRBJ1-6; D is unresolved. This CDR3 is built from 14 residues. Germline V CDR1 and CDR2: SGHTA, FQGNSA. V lost 5 bases, J lost 9 bases, and 14 bases lay in between. Written as DNA, the CDR3 is TGTGCCAGCAGCGCACGGTATAGTAGTTCACCCCTCCACTTT. The encoded protein is CASSARYSSSPLHF. The variable domain in full, with the rest retrieved from reference TRBV7-2 and TRBJ1-6, is GAGVSQSPSNKVTEKGKDVELRCDPISGHTALYWYRQSLGQGLEFLIYFQGNSAPDKSGLPSDRFSAERTGGSVSTLTIQRTQQEDSAVYLCASSARYSSSPLHFGNGTRLTVT.

The chain uses TRBV29-1 and TRBJ1-4; TRBD1 matches 9 bases. Trimming took 6 bases from V and 5 from J; bases not matched to a gene: 4. The CDR3 loop spans 13 amino acids. Germline CDR1 and CDR2: SQVTM and ANQGSEA. In DNA form, the CDR3 reads TGCAGCGTGACAGGGACAGGGAATGAAAAACTGTTTTTT. It encodes CSVTGTGNEKLFF.

The rearrangement links TRBV7-9 to TRBJ2-1; maybe TRBD1 (9 bases). Trimming took 7 bases from V and 6 from J, leaving 25 bases between them. The CDR3 totals 17 residues. From germline, CDR1 is SEHNR and CDR2 FQNEAQ (reference sequence). The CDR3 nucleotides read TGTGCCAGCAACTCCCTCGGGGGGGACAGGGCTTTCAATGAGCAGTTCTTC. Its protein is CASNSLGGDRAFNEQFF.

This clone was seen a single time. J is TRBJ1-1 and V is TRBV7-3; 7 positions agree with TRBD1. There are 14 residues in the CDR3. The germline V gene encodes CDR1 SGHTA and CDR2 FQGTGA. J lost 2 bases, V lost 2 bases, and 2 bases had no gene match. In DNA, the CDR3 is TGTGCCAGCAGCTTAGGGACAGCAAACACTGAAGCTTTCTTT. This sequence encodes CASSLGTANTEAFF.

This clone has only a few counts. The genes are TRBV19 and TRBJ1-5; 9 nucleotides line up with TRBD1. Germline V gene data show CDR1 as LNHDA and CDR2 as SQIVND (reference sequence). This CDR3 contains 16 residues. Germline trimming cut 4 bases from V and 1 base from J; bases unmatched to any gene: 5. The CDR3 DNA follows: TGTGCCAGTAGTAGCCTCGGACAGGGGAGCAATCAGCCCCAGCATTTT. Its protein product is CASSSLGQGSNQPQHF.

This clone was found a few times. The chain recombines TRBV6-1 with TRBJ1-1; maybe TRBD1 (6 bases). Trimming pared 6 bases from V and 1 base from J, leaving 6 bases between. Germline CDR1 and CDR2: MNHNS and SASEGT. This CDR3 has 12 amino acids. The CDR3 reads CASRGQNTEAFF. The DNA for the CDR3 is TGTGCCAGCAGGGGACAGAACACTGAAGCTTTCTTT.

This clone appeared once. The rearrangement links TRBV19 to TRBJ2-4; D gene unclear. With 3 bases removed from V and 0 bases from J, the gap between germline ends came to 9 bases. This CDR3 is built from 15 residues. Germline V gene sequence: CDR1 LNHDA, CDR2 SQIVND (reference sequence). CDR3 nucleotides: TGTGCCAGTAGTATCGCTGCTCTAGCCAAAAACATTCAGTACTTC. Residues: CASSIAALAKNIQYF.

The chain is built from TRBV6-1 and TRBJ1-2, with 10 bases identical to TRBD1. The CDR3 length is 13 residues. The V gene's germline CDR1 is MNHNS and CDR2 SASEGT. V was pared by 5 bases and J by 7 bases, with 4 bases of the junction left unmatched. The CDR3 sequence: CASSSDRGLGYTF. The CDR3 DNA reads as TGTGCCAGCAGTTCCGACAGGGGGCTTGGCTACACCTTC.

This rearrangement joins TRBV7-8 to TRBJ2-1; D tentatively fits TRBD1 or TRBD2 (5 bases each). Looked up from germline, CDR1 is SGHVS and CDR2 is FQNEAQ. The ends were cut back, 7 bases at V and 8 bases at J, with 21 bases in the middle. The CDR3 totals 15 residues. The CDR3 is CASNTGLARVDEQFF. The CDR3 DNA reads TGTGCCAGCAACACGGGGCTAGCAAGGGTCGATGAGCAGTTCTTC.

V gene TRBV5-1 combines with J gene TRBJ1-1; D gene uncertain. Germline values: CDR1 SGHRS, CDR2 YFSETQ. This CDR3 has 14 residues. Trimming took off 0 bases at V and 8 bases at J, with 14 bases between the two ends. CDR3 residues: CASSLALTAAEAFF. The CDR3 nucleotides read TGCGCCAGCAGCTTGGCCCTCACAGCGGCGGAAGCTTTCTTT.

This chain links TRBV5-8 with TRBJ1-4, with 9 bases matching TRBD1. Germline V CDR1 and CDR2: SGHTS, YDEGEE. V lost 4 bases and J lost 0; bases outside the gene matches: 7. The CDR3 extends over 17 amino acids. CDR3 protein: CASSPGQGTATNEKLFF. The CDR3 DNA reads as TGTGCCAGCAGCCCCGGACAGGGGACTGCAACTAATGAAAAACTGTTTTTT.

In its sample, this clone was seen a few times. The chain has TRBV20-1 and TRBJ1-1; no reliable D call. Per the germline V gene, CDR1 is DFQATT and CDR2 is SNEGSKA (reference sequence). V lost 0 bases and J 5 bases, leaving 4 bases between the germline ends. The CDR3 runs 11 residues. CDR3 sequence reads: CSARDSTEAFF. CDR3 coding DNA: TGCAGTGCTAGAGACTCGACTGAAGCTTTCTTT.

This chain connects TRBV7-9 to TRBJ1-2; 11 positions match TRBD1. CDR3 length: 18 amino acids. Unmatched junction bases numbered 16, after V lost 5 bases and J lost 5 bases. Germline CDR1 and CDR2: SEHNR and FQNEAQ (reference sequence). CDR3 amino acids: CASSHGRGQGVSWYGYTF. DNA for the CDR3: TGTGCCAGCAGCCACGGGCGGGGACAGGGGGTATCTTGGTATGGCTACACCTTC. Variable domain in full (rest from reference TRBV7-9 and TRBJ1-2): DTGVSQNPRHKITKRGQNVTFRCDPISEHNRLYWYRQTLGQGPEFLTYFQNEAQLEKSRLLSDRFSAERPKGSFSTLEIQRTEQGDSAMYLCASSHGRGQGVSWYGYTFGSGTRLTVV.

Details on this clone: Germline is not matched at one junction end, which may reflect a read error. This specimen includes other DNA sequences encoding the same CDR3. V is TRBV5-1 and J is TRBJ1-1; the D is unclear. CDR1 is SGHRS, CDR2 YFSETQ, per germline. The CDR3 extends over 14 amino acids. The CDR3 loop reads CASSRARESTEAFF. DNA of the CDR3: TGCGCTAGCAGCCGGGCTAGGGAAAGCACTGAAGCTTTCTTT.

The genes are TRBV7-6 and TRBJ2-2, with D possibly TRBD2 on 6 matching bases. The V end was cut by 4 bases, the J end by 3 bases, with 12 bases between. CDR3 length: 15 amino acids. Germline CDR1 and CDR2: SGHVS and FNYEAQ. The CDR3: CASSSGTQHTGELFF. DNA of the CDR3: TGTGCCAGCAGCTCCGGGACTCAGCACACCGGGGAGCTGTTTTTT.

This clone was seen more than once but under ten times. The chain has TRBV6-6 and TRBJ2-7; D might be TRBD1 (5 bases). The CDR3 extends over 11 amino acids. The V end was cut by 5 bases, the J end by 7 bases, with 9 bases between. Germline V gene data show CDR1 as MNHNY and CDR2 as SVGAGI (reference sequence). The CDR3 sequence is CASSERQEQYF. The CDR3 DNA sequence: TGTGCCAGCAGTGAACGACAGGAGCAGTACTTC.